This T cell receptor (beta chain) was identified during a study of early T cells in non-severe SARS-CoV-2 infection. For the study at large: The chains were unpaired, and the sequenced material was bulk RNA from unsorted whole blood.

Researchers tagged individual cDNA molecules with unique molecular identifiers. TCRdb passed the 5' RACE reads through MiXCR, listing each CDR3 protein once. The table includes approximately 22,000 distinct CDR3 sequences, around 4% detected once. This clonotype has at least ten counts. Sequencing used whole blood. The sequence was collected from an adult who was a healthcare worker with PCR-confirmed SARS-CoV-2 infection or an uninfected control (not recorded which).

The CDR3 loop is CSVELTSGSFRGEQYF. The CDR3 coding sequence is TGCAGCGTGGAGTTGACTAGCGGGAGTTTTCGAGGCGAGCAGTACTTC. The rearrangement uses TRBV29-1 and TRBJ2-7; the match to TRBD2 covers 12 bases. J lost 6 bases, V lost 6 bases, and 15 bases had no gene match. CDR1 SQVTM and CDR2 ANQGSEA come from the germline V gene. The CDR3 loop spans 16 amino acids.